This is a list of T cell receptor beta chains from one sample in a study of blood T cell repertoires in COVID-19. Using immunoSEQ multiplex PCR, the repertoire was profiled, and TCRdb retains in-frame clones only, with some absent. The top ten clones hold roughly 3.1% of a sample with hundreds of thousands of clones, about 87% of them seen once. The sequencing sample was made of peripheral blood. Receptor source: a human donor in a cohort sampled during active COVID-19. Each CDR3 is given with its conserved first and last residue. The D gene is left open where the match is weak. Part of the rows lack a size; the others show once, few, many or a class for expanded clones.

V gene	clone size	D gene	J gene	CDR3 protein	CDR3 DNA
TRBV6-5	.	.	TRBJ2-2	CASSLTGSVELFF	TGTGCCAGCAGCCTTACAGGGAGCGTGGAGCTGTTTTTT
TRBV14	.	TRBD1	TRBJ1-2	CASSARTGGIYGYTF	TGTGCCAGCAGCGCCCGGACAGGGGGGATCTATGGCTACACCTTC
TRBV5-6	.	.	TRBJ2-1	CASSFRGADYNEQFF	TGTGCCAGCAGCTTTAGGGGCGCAGACTACAATGAGCAGTTCTTC
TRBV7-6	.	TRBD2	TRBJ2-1	CASSLAPPIKPGLFLTEQFF	TGTGCCAGCAGCTTAGCCCCACCAATAAAACCGGGACTATTTTTAACCGAGCAGTTCTTC
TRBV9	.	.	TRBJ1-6	CASSVRSYNSPLHF	TGTGCCAGCAGCGTACGCTCCTATAATTCACCCCTCCACTTT
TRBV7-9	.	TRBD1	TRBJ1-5	CASSLGDRRINQPQHF	TGTGCCAGCAGCTTAGGGGACAGGCGAATCAATCAGCCCCAGCATTTT
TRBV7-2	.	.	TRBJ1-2	CASSYDFRAGYTF	TGTGCCAGCAGTTATGACTTTCGCGCGGGCTACACCTTC
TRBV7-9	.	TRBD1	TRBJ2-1	CASNPGGYNEQFF	TGTGCCAGCAATCCAGGGGGCTACAATGAGCAGTTCTTC
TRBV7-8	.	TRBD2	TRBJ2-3	CASSLRTGGTDTQYF	TGTGCCAGCAGCTTAAGAACGGGGGGGACAGATACGCAGTATTTT
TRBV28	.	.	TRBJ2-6	CATRDAIYRGANVLTF	TGTGCCACCCGAGACGCCATCTACAGGGGGGCCAACGTCCTGACTTTC
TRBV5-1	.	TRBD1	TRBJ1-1	CASSSVTGMNTEAFF	TGCGCCAGCAGCTCCGTGACAGGGATGAACACTGAAGCTTTCTTT
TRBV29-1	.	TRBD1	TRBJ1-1	CSDRQGRDTEAFF	TGCAGCGATAGACAGGGGAGGGACACTGAAGCTTTCTTT
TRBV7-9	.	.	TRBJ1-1	CASSLNERFGTEAFF	TGTGCCAGCTCCCTCAATGAGAGGTTTGGCACTGAAGCTTTCTTT
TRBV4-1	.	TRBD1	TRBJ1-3	CASSQARQGAYGNTIYF	TGCGCCAGCAGCCAAGCGCGCCAGGGGGCATATGGAAACACCATATATTTT
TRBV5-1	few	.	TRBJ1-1	CASSLDSLNTEAFF	TGCGCCAGCAGCCTCGACAGCCTTAATACTGAAGCTTTCTTT
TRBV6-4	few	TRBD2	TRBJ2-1	CASSETSGSMLPQFF	TGTGCCAGCAGTGAAACTAGCGGGAGTATGCTCCCCCAGTTCTTC
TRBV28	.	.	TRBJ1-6	CASSAHSGGSPLHF	TGTGCCAGCTCAGCACATTCAGGAGGTTCACCCCTCCACTTT
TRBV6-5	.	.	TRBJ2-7	CASSRGGPYEQYF	TGTGCCAGCAGCCGGGGTGGACCCTACGAGCAGTACTTC